The next 21 T cell receptor beta chains were all read from a single sample in a study of blood T cell repertoires in COVID-19. Sequencing used immunoSEQ multiplex PCR; TCRdb keeps in-frame clones, though not all of them. The table shows fewer than 350,000 clones, with less than 85% occurring only once. Sequenced material: PBMCs or T cells enriched from blood (not recorded which). These receptors were obtained from a woman between 25 and 40 years old who had been exposed to COVID-19.

The V and J genes are TRBV12-3 or TRBV12-4 and TRBJ1-1; 7 bases agree with TRBD1. This CDR3 has 10 residues. J was trimmed by 7 bases and V by 10 bases; bases with no gene match: 3. This CDR3 is CAIGTVEAFF. The CDR3 DNA reads TGTGCCATCGGGACAGTTGAAGCTTTCTTT.

This clone appeared a few times. V gene TRBV5-1 combines with J gene TRBJ1-5, with 8 bases identical to TRBD1. J was trimmed by 2 bases and V by 2 bases; bases with no gene match: 6. CDR3 size: 16 residues. Germline V gene lookup returns CDR1 SGHRS and CDR2 YFSETQ. CDR3 residues: CASSLDRGDGNQPQHF. The CDR3 nucleotides read TGCGCCAGCAGCTTAGACAGGGGAGACGGCAATCAGCCCCAGCATTTT.

This clone was found a few times. V gene TRBV7-2 combines with J gene TRBJ1-1; D gene unclear. V was shortened by 2 bases and J by 0 bases, with 13 bases between the two germline ends. This CDR3 has 16 amino acids. Per germline, CDR1 SGHTA and CDR2 FQGNSA. The CDR3 reads CASSLNSGSLNTEAFF. The DNA of the CDR3 is TGTGCCAGCAGCTTAAATTCGGGATCCCTGAACACTGAAGCTTTCTTT.

The chain recombines TRBV10-3 with TRBJ2-7; TRBD2 agrees at 9 bases. The V gene end was trimmed by 8 bases and the J gene end by 6 bases; junction bases not matched to a gene: 8. The germline V gene has CDR1 ENHRY and CDR2 SYGVKD. This CDR3 comprises 13 residues. This CDR3 is CAIDESGGLEQYF. The CDR3 DNA reads TGTGCCATCGACGAAAGCGGGGGGCTCGAGCAGTACTTC.

The chain links TRBV9 to TRBJ1-2; D is ambiguous. Trimming stripped 4 bases from V and 6 bases from J, with 16 bases between. Germline assignment: CDR1 SGDLS and CDR2 YYNGEE. This CDR3 region has 14 residues. This CDR3 is CASSTPRQVDGYTF. The CDR3 DNA is TGTGCCAGCAGCACCCCCCGCCAGGTCGATGGCTACACCTTC.

V usage is TRBV28 and J usage is TRBJ2-7, with TRBD1 identical over 7 bases. V dropped 9 bases and J dropped 3; count of bases not matched to a gene: 11. CDR3 size: 14 residues. The V gene's germline CDR1 is MDHEN and CDR2 SYDVKM. This CDR3 is CARNLRDRHYEQYF. In DNA form, the CDR3 reads TGTGCCAGAAATTTAAGGGACAGACACTACGAGCAGTACTTC.

In its sample, this clone was seen once. The chain couples TRBV5-1 to TRBJ2-2; 14 bases line up with TRBD2. V dropped 4 bases and J dropped 4; count of bases not matched to a gene: 6. The CDR3 consists of 17 residues. Germline values: CDR1 SGHRS, CDR2 YFSETQ. CDR3 bases: TGCGCCAGCAGCGGGACTAGCGGGAGCATACGCACCGGGGAGCTGTTTTTT. The encoded protein is CASSGTSGSIRTGELFF.

V gene TRBV7-2 combines with J gene TRBJ2-5, with D unresolved. The CDR3 totals 16 residues. Germline values: CDR1 SGHTA, CDR2 FQGNSA. V gave up 2 bases and J gave up 5 bases, with 18 bases separating them. The CDR3 nucleotides read TGTGCCAGCAGCTTAAACAGTGGCCAAAATGGGGAGACCCAGTACTTC. Translation gives CASSLNSGQNGETQYF.

This clone was seen a single time. V usage is TRBV7-8 and J usage is TRBJ2-7; D gene unclear. Germline V gives CDR1 SGHVS, CDR2 FQNEAQ. The CDR3 extends over 11 amino acids. The V end was cut by 5 bases, the J end by 3 bases, with 5 bases between. The CDR3 DNA is TGTGCCAGCAGCCCCTACTACGAGCAGTACTTC. This translates into CASSPYYEQYF.

The rearrangement uses TRBV13 and TRBJ2-3; TRBD2 might be the D (7 bases). The length of the CDR3 is 18 residues. Trimming stripped 1 base from V and 7 bases from J, with 24 bases between. CDR1 is PRHDT, CDR2 FYEKMQ, per germline (reference sequence). CDR3 amino acids: CASSLDLLGRGHTYTQYF. The DNA for the CDR3 is TGTGCCAGCAGCTTAGATCTGTTGGGGAGGGGACACACTTATACGCAGTATTTT.

The chain links TRBV7-5 to TRBJ2-7; the D segment call TRBD2 is taken from the table without a DNA check. TRBV7-5 is reported as a pseudogene. CDR3 length equals 15 residues. CDR3: CATSPPHWLHREQYF. CDR3 DNA sequence: TGTGCCACCTCCCCGCCTCACTGGTTGCATCGCGAGCAGTACTTC.

V and J are TRBV28 and TRBJ1-6, with TRBD1 matching over 9 bases. The CDR3 extends over 14 amino acids. V shed 8 bases, J shed 10 bases, and the junction held 9 bases outside the gene matches. From germline, CDR1 is MDHEN and CDR2 SYDVKM. The CDR3 sequence: CASETGTGHSPLHF. The DNA for the CDR3 is TGTGCCAGCGAAACCGGGACAGGGCACTCACCCCTCCACTTT.

This chain links TRBV7-3 with TRBJ2-1, with TRBD2 identical over 8 bases. The CDR3 length is 15 residues. The germline V gene encodes CDR1 SGHTA and CDR2 FQGTGA. V lost 6 bases and J lost 4; bases outside the gene matches: 8. The CDR3 DNA is TGTGCCAGCAGTCGGAGCGGGGGTAAATACAATGAGCAGTTCTTC. It codes for CASSRSGGKYNEQFF. The complete variable domain, with remaining parts taken from reference TRBV7-3 and TRBJ2-1, reads GAGVSQTPSNKVTEKGKYVELRCDPISGHTALYWYRQSLGQGPEFLIYFQGTGAADDSGLPNDRFFAVRPEGSVSTLKIQRTERGDSAVYLCASSRSGGKYNEQFFGPGTRLTVL.

V and J are TRBV7-9 and TRBJ1-3; weak D call: TRBD1 (6 bases). CDR1 is SEHNR, CDR2 FQNEAQ, per germline (reference sequence). This CDR3 region has 15 residues. V was shortened by 7 bases and J by 4 bases, with 17 bases between the two germline ends. The DNA for the CDR3 is TGTGCCAGCACTCAGAGTAGGGGGACAGGAAACACCATATATTTT. It specifies CASTQSRGTGNTIYF.

The J gene is TRBJ1-5, the V gene TRBV28; D call uncertain. Trimming stripped 8 bases from V and 2 bases from J, with 7 bases between. CDR3 length: 12 amino acids. Germline V CDR1 and CDR2: MDHEN, SYDVKM. The CDR3 coding sequence is TGTGCCAGCCGGGAGGGCAATCAGCCCCAGCATTTT. Its protein product is CASREGNQPQHF.

The V gene is TRBV28, the J gene TRBJ1-1; 7 bases are shared with TRBD1. Germline CDR1 and CDR2: MDHEN and SYDVKM. V lost 10 bases and J lost 1; bases outside the gene matches: 6. There are 13 residues in the CDR3. CDR3 nucleotide sequence: TGTGCCACCGGGACAGTTAAGAACACTGAAGCTTTCTTT. Its translation is CATGTVKNTEAFF.

V and J are TRBV7-3 and TRBJ1-6; D is perhaps TRBD1 (5 bases). This CDR3 has 14 residues. The germline gives CDR1 SGHTA, CDR2 FQGTGA. The V end was cut by 4 bases, the J end by 6 bases, with 10 bases between. In DNA, the CDR3 is TGTGCCAGCAGCTCCGGGACTGCTAATTCACCCCTCCACTTT. Amino acids: CASSSGTANSPLHF.

The chain is built from TRBV3-1 (or the pseudogene TRBV3-2) and TRBJ1-1; D is unresolved. The V gene's germline CDR1 is LGHDT and CDR2 YNNKEL (reference sequence). The CDR3 extends over 13 amino acids. V lost 4 bases, J lost 4 bases, and 10 bases lay in between. The DNA for the CDR3 is TGTGCCAGCAGCCCAAGGGAGGGCACTGAAGCTTTCTTT. This sequence encodes CASSPREGTEAFF.

This chain joins TRBV3-1 (or the pseudogene TRBV3-2) and TRBJ2-1; the D is unclear. Looked up from germline, CDR1 is LGHDT and CDR2 is YNNKEL (reference sequence). The CDR3 extends over 16 amino acids. Trimming cost V 1 base and J 5 bases, with 15 bases left between them. The CDR3 coding sequence is TGTGCCAGCAGCCAAGGAGGTGGAGTACGAAACAATGAGCAGTTCTTC. It encodes CASSQGGGVRNNEQFF.

This clone was counted a single time. This chain joins TRBV4-2 and TRBJ1-1, with TRBD1 matching 7 bases. V lost 2 bases, J lost 5 bases, and 11 bases stayed unmatched. The CDR3 sequence is 16 residues long. Germline V gives CDR1 LGHNA, CDR2 YNFKEQ. CDR3: CASSQTPDRVGTEAFF. The CDR3 region has the DNA TGTGCCAGCAGCCAAACCCCTGACAGGGTGGGGACTGAAGCTTTCTTT.

J is TRBJ1-1 and V is TRBV5-1; maybe TRBD1 (6 bases). The V end was cut by 4 bases, the J end by 0 bases, with 13 bases between. Germline CDR1 is SGHRS and CDR2 is YFSETQ. The CDR3 extends over 15 amino acids. CDR3 protein: CASSGGQLLNTEAFF. In nucleotides, the CDR3 is TGCGCCAGCAGCGGAGGACAGTTATTGAACACTGAAGCTTTCTTT.